These 9 T cell receptor beta chains were all obtained from the same sample, sequenced in a study of blood T cell repertoires in COVID-19. Assay: immunoSEQ multiplex PCR; the TCRdb copy retains only in-frame clones and omits some. The table lists about 80,000 clones, about 70% of them singletons. Sequencing was done on a sample of peripheral blood. These TCRs come from a man aged 50-60 years with active or convalescent COVID-19.

The chain uses TRBV10-1 and TRBJ1-1; TRBD1 aligns across 7 bases. Losses at the gene ends were 3 bases for V and 1 base for J; bases not matched to a gene: 2. The CDR3 extends over 14 amino acids. CDR1 is WNHNN and CDR2 is SYGVQD in the germline V gene (reference sequence). The CDR3 DNA sequence: TGCGCCAGCAGTGAAGGGGGCTCGAACACTGAAGCTTTCTTT. Translating gives CASSEGGSNTEAFF.

V is TRBV7-3 and J is TRBJ2-2; D is ambiguous. The germline gives CDR1 SGHTA, CDR2 FQGTGA. V was clipped by 1 base and J by 6 bases, with 12 bases between them. The CDR3 totals 15 residues. The CDR3 DNA reads TGTGCCAGCAGCTTAAGTGTCTCGAGGCCCGGGGAGCTGTTTTTT. Encoded protein: CASSLSVSRPGELFF.

This chain connects TRBV6-5 to TRBJ1-1; TRBD1 agrees at 8 bases. In germline, CDR1 is MNHEY, CDR2 SVGAGI. The length of the CDR3 is 15 residues. The V and J ends lost 7 bases and 6 bases, in that order; junction bases with no gene match: 13. The CDR3 bases are TGTGCCAGCACCAGGGTGGACAGGGCTGACGCTGAAGCTTTCTTT. It specifies CASTRVDRADAEAFF.

V gene TRBV4-3 combines with J gene TRBJ2-5; 8 bases align to TRBD1. CDR3 length equals 15 residues. CDR1 LGHNA and CDR2 YSLEER come from the germline V gene. J gave up 5 bases and V 0 bases, and 5 bases lay outside the gene matches. For the CDR3, the DNA is TGCGCCAGCAGCCAAGAGGGTAACAGGGGGGAGACCCAGTACTTC. This sequence encodes CASSQEGNRGETQYF.

The gene calls are TRBV4-3 and TRBJ1-5, with TRBD1 matching over 8 bases. The CDR3 length is 16 residues. The junction had 8 bases not matched to a gene; V was cut back by 0 bases and J by 7 bases. Looked up from germline, CDR1 is LGHNA and CDR2 is YSLEER. This CDR3 reads CASSQDLDRGWQPQHF. The CDR3 DNA reads TGCGCCAGCAGCCAAGACCTCGACAGGGGATGGCAGCCCCAGCATTTT.

This chain connects TRBV4-1 to TRBJ1-4; D is ambiguous. The CDR3 extends over 16 amino acids. CDR1 and CDR2 (germline): MGHRA, YSYEKL. V was pared by 1 base and J by 0 bases, with 9 bases between. CDR3 loop: CASSQAGISTNEKLFF. The CDR3 nucleotides are TGCGCCAGCAGCCAAGCGGGGATTTCAACTAATGAAAAACTGTTTTTT.

This sequence joins TRBV11-2 and TRBJ2-2, with D possibly being TRBD1 (6 bases). Per the germline V gene, CDR1 is SGHAT and CDR2 is FQNNGV. This CDR3 has 14 residues. V gave up 5 bases and J gave up 4 bases, with 11 bases separating them. The CDR3: CASSLHRATGELFF. CDR3 in DNA: TGTGCCAGCAGCCTGCACAGGGCCACCGGGGAGCTGTTTTTT. Together with reference TRBV11-2 and TRBJ2-2, the CDR3 gives the full variable domain: EAGVAQSPRYKIIEKRQSVAFWCNPISGHATLYWYQQILGQGPKLLIQFQNNGVVDDSQLPKDRFSAERLKGVDSTLKIQPAKLEDSAVYLCASSLHRATGELFFGEGSRLTVL.

The genes are TRBV7-9 and TRBJ1-2, with D perhaps matching TRBD1 (6 bases). Germline CDR1 is SEHNR and CDR2 is FQNEAQ (reference sequence). V was pared by 5 bases and J by 6 bases, with 16 bases between. CDR3 size: 14 residues. DNA for the CDR3: TGTGCCAGCAGCCCACCCCAGGGGTGGGATGGCTACACCTTC. Translation gives CASSPPQGWDGYTF.

This clone came up once. The chain is built from TRBV2 and TRBJ2-5; TRBD2 agrees at 11 bases. CDR1 is SNHLY, CDR2 FYNNEI, per germline. J gave up 4 bases and V 6 bases, and 10 bases lay outside the gene matches. The CDR3 spans 16 residues. The chain's CDR3 is CASRSPLAGGPETQYF. The CDR3 DNA reads as TGTGCCAGCAGATCCCCTCTAGCGGGGGGCCCAGAGACCCAGTACTTC.